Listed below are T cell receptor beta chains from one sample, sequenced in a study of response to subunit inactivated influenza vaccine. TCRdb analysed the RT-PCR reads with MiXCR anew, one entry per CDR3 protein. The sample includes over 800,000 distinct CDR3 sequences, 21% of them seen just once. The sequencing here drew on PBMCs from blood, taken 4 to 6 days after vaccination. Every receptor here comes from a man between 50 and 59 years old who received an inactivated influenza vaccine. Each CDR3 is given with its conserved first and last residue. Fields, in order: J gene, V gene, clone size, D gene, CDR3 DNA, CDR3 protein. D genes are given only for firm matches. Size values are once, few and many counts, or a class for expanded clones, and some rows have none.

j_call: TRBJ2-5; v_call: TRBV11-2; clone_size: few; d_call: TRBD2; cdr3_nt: TGTGCCAGCAGCTTATTTTTAAGGGCTAGCGGGGACTCCCAAGAGACCCAGTACTTC; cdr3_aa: CASSLFLRASGDSQETQYF
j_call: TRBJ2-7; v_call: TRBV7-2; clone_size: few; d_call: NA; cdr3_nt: TGTGCCAGCAGCTTAGTGCCGGGGAAGACCTACGAGCAGTACTTC; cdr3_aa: CASSLVPGKTYEQYF
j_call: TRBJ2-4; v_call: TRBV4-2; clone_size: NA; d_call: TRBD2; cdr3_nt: TGTGCCAGCAGCCAAGAAAGCGGGGGATGGAACATTCAGTACTTC; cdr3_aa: CASSQESGGWNIQYF
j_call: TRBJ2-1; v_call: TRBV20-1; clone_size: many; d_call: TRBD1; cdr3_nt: TGCAGTGCAACCCCGGGACAGTTTAGTGAGCAGTTCTTC; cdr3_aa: CSATPGQFSEQFF
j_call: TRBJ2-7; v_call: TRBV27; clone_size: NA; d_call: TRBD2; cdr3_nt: TGTGCCAGCAGTTTCCGCCTAGCGGAGATCTACGAGCAGTACTTC; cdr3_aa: CASSFRLAEIYEQYF
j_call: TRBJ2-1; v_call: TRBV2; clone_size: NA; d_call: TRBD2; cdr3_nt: TGTGCCAGCCTACCGGGTAGCGGGGGCCTCGAGCAGTTCTTC; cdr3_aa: CASLPGSGGLEQFF
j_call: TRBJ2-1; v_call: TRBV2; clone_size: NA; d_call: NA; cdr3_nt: TGTGCCAGCTGTGCCGGGATCCAGAGACTTTACAATGAGCAGTTCTTC; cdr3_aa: CASCAGIQRLYNEQFF
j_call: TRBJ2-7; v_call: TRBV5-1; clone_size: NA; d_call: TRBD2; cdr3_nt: TGCGCCAGCAGCGCATCACTAGCGGGGGGGAGTTACGAGCAGTACTTC; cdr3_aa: CASSASLAGGSYEQYF
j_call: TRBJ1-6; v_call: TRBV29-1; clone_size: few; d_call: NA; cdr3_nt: TGCAGCGTTATAGGGAGGTGGCCACCCCTCCACTTT; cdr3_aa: CSVIGRWPPLHF
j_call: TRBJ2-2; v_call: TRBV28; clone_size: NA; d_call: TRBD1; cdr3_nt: TGTGCCAGCAGTTTAGTGTCAGGGGGCACCGGGGAGCTGTTTTTT; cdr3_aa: CASSLVSGGTGELFF
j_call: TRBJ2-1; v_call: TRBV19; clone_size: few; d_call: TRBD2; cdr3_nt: TGTGCCAGTAGTCTCTCAGGACTAGCGGGAAATGAGCAGTTCTTC; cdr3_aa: CASSLSGLAGNEQFF
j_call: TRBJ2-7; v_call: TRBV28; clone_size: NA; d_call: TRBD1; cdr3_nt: TGTGCCAGCAGTCCCTCGGGACAGGCGCCCTACGAGCAGTACTTC; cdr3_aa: CASSPSGQAPYEQYF
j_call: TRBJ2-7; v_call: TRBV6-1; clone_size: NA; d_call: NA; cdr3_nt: TGTGCCAGCAGTCGAGGGCTTTCGGGGGCGCTTTACGAGCAGTACTTC; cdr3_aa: CASSRGLSGALYEQYF
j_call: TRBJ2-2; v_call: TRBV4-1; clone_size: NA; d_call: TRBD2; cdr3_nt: TGCGCCAGCAGAGACAGCGGGACGAACACCGGGGAGCTGTTTTTT; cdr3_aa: CASRDSGTNTGELFF
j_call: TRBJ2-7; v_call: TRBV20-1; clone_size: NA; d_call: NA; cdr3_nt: TGCAGTGCTAGGGGGGGCACCTACAACGAGCAGTACTTC; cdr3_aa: CSARGGTYNEQYF
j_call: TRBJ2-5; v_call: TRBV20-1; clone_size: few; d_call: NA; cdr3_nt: TGCAGTGTTTGGGGGGCCCAAGAGACCCAGTACTTC; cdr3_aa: CSVWGAQETQYF
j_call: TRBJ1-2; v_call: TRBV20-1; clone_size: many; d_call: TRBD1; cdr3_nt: TGCAGTGCTGGACAGGGAGTCTATGGCTACACCTTC; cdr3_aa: CSAGQGVYGYTF
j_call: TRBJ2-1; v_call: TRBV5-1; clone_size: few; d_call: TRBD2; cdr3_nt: TGCGCCAGCAGCCTCGGACTAGCGGGAGGGCAGGATGAGCAGTTCTTC; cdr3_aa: CASSLGLAGGQDEQFF
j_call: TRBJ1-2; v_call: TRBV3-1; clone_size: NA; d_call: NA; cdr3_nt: TGTGCCAGCAGCCAAGGGGGGTCAGGCTACACCTTC; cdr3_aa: CASSQGGSGYTF
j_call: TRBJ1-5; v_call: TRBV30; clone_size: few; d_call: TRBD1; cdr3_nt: TGTGCCTGGAGTGTCGGACAGGACAATCAGCCCCAGCATTTT; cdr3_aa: CAWSVGQDNQPQHF
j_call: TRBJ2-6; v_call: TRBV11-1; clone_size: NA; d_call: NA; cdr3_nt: TGTGCCAGCAGCTTAGGGGCCCTACGCTCACGCTCTGGGGCCAACGTCCTGACTTTC; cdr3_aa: CASSLGALRSRSGANVLTF
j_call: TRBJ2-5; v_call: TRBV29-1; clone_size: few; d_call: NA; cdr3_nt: TGCAGCGTCATCAGGGGACAAGAGACCCAGTACTTC; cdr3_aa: CSVIRGQETQYF
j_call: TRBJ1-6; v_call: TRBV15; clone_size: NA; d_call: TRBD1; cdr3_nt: TGTGCCACCAGCAACGGACAGGGATATTCACCCCTCCACTTT; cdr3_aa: CATSNGQGYSPLHF
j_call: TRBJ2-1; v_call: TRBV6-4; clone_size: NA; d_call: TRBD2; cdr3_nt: TGTGCCAGCAGTGAGGAAGCGGGGGGCAGGAAGTTCTTC; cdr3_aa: CASSEEAGGRKFF
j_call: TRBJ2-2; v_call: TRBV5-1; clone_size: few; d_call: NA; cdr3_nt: TGCGCCAGCAGCCCCTTTTGGACTACCACCGGGGAGCTGTTTTTT; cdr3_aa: CASSPFWTTTGELFF
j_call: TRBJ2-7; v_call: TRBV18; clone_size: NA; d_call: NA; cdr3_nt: TGTGCCAGCTCACCCGTGAGAAACTCCTACGAGCAGTACTTC; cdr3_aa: CASSPVRNSYEQYF
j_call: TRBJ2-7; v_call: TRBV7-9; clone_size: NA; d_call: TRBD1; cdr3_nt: TGTGCCAGCAGCTTAGATGCAGGGGGCTACGAGCAGTACTTC; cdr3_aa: CASSLDAGGYEQYF
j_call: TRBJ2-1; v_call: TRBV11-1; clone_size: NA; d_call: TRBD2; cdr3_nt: TGTGCCAGCAGCTTTGAGCGGGGTAATGAGCAGTTCTTC; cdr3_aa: CASSFERGNEQFF
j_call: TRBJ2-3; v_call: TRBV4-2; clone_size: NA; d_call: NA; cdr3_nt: TGTGCCAGCAGCCAAGTAAGACCTACAGCAAGCACAGATACGCAGTATTTT; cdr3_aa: CASSQVRPTASTDTQYF
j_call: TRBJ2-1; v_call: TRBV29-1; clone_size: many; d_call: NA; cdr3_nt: TGCAGCGTTGATACAGGGGAGGCGAATGAGCAGTTCTTC; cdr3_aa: CSVDTGEANEQFF
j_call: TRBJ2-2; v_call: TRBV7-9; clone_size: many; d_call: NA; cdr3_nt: TGTGCCAGCAGCCCGGGACATACTACCGGGGAGCTGTTTTTT; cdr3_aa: CASSPGHTTGELFF
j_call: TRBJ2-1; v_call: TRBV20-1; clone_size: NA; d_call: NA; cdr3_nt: TGCAGTGCTAGCCGGTCTAAGGCAGGCCACTCCTACAATGAGCAGTTCTTC; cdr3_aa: CSASRSKAGHSYNEQFF
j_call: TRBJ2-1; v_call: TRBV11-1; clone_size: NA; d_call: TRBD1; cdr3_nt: TGTGCCAGCAGCTTAATTTGGGGGACCCGGACAGGAGATCACAATGAGCAGTTCTTC; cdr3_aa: CASSLIWGTRTGDHNEQFF
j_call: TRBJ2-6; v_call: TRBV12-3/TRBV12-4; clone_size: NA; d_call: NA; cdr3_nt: TGTGCCAGCAGTTTCCGCCTCAGGGACTCTGGGGCCAACGTCCTGACTTTC; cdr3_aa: CASSFRLRDSGANVLTF
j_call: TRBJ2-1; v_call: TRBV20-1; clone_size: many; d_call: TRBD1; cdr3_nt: TGCAGTGCTAGGTCGGGACAGGGCTACAATGAGCAGTTCTTC; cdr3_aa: CSARSGQGYNEQFF
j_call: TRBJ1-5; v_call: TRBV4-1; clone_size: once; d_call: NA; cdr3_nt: TGCGCCAGCAGCCAAGCAGGGGACCAGCCCCAGCATTTT; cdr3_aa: CASSQAGDQPQHF
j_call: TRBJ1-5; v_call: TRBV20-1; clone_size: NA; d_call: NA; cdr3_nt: TGCAGTGTTCAGCGTACCAACGATCAGCCCCAGCATTTT; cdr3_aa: CSVQRTNDQPQHF
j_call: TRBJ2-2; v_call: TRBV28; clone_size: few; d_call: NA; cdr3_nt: TGTGCCAGCAGTCCATCAGCGGATACCGGGGAGCTGTTTTTT; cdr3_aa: CASSPSADTGELFF
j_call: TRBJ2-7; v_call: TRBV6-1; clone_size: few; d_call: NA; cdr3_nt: TGTGCCAGCAGCCCCTTTGGCAGGGTAGACTACGAGCAGTACTTC; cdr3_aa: CASSPFGRVDYEQYF
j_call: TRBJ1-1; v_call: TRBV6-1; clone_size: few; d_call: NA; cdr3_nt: TGTGCCAGCAGTACCAACAGGGCTAACACTGAAGCTTTCTTT; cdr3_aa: CASSTNRANTEAFF
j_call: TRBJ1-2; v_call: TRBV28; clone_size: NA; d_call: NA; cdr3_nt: TGTGCCAGCAGTCCCTTCTTGACAGCCGTCCATGGCTACACCTTC; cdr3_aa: CASSPFLTAVHGYTF
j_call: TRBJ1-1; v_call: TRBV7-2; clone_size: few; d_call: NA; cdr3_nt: TGTGCCAGCAAACAGACAGGTCTCGCCACTGAAGCTTTCTTT; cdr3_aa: CASKQTGLATEAFF
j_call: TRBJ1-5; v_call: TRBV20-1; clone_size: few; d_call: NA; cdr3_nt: TGCAGTGCAATGGGACCGGGACAAAACCTGGGTCAGCCCCAGCATTTT; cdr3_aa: CSAMGPGQNLGQPQHF
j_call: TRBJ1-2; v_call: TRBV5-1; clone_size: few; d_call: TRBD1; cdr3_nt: TGCGCCAGCGGATCCCTAGGGGGCTCTAGCTATGGCTACACCTTC; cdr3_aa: CASGSLGGSSYGYTF
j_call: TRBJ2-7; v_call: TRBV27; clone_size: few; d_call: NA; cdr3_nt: TGTGCCAGCAGTTTCCGCATCACAGGAGCAAGAGTCTACGAGCAGTACTTC; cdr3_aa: CASSFRITGARVYEQYF
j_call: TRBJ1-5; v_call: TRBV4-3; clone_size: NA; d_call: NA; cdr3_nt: TGCGCCAGCAGCCAAGTCTACCGGGGGGGCAGCCAGCCCCAGCATTTT; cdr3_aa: CASSQVYRGGSQPQHF
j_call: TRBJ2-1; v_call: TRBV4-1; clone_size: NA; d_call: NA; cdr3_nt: TGCGCCAGCAGCCAAGATCCGGGGTATCCTCCCTACAATGAGCAGTTCTTC; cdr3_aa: CASSQDPGYPPYNEQFF
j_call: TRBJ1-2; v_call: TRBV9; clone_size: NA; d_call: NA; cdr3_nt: TGTGCCAGCAGCGTAGGGAGGGATACTAACTATGGCTACACCTTC; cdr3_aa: CASSVGRDTNYGYTF
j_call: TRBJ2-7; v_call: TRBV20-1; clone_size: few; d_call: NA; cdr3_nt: TGCAGTGCCAAGGGGTGGGGGTCCTACGAGCAGTACTTC; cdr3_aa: CSAKGWGSYEQYF
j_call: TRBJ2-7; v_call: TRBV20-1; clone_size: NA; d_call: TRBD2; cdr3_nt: TGCAGTGCTAGAGGCGGGACTAGCCTCAACGAGCAGTACTTC; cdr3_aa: CSARGGTSLNEQYF
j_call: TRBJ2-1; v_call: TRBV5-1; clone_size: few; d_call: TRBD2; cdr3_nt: TGCGCCAGCAGCTTGACGGCGGGAGAAGGTGAGCAGTTCTTC; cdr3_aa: CASSLTAGEGEQFF
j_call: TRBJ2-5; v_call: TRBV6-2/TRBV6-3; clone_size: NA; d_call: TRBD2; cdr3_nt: TGTGCCAGCAGTTTGGGACTAGCGGGAGGGCACGAGACCCAGTACTTC; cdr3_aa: CASSLGLAGGHETQYF
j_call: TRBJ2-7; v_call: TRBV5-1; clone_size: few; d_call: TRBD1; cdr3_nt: TGCGCCAGCAGCAGAAAAACAGGGGGCGGTTACGAGCAGTACTTC; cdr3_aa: CASSRKTGGGYEQYF